This TCR beta chain stems from a study of blood T cell repertoires in COVID-19 (dated by TCRdb to between 2020 and 2021). In terms of the full investigation: Samples from collaborators originated in the United States, Italy and Spain and spanned both the acute and convalescent phases of COVID-19. HLA class I and class II types, where available, came from metadata supplied by the sample provider rather than from assay-based typing. The samples were drawn from two sources: the first 160 participants of the ongoing ImmuneRACE study, and over 1,000 subjects contributed by 6 global collaborators. The material from the prospective study consisted of cDNA or gDNA derived from T cells, B-cell-depleted T cells, or PBMCs. Deeply sampled blood TCRbeta repertoires from subjects exposed to, actively infected with, or recovered from COVID-19 were included in the dataset. A de-identified subject ID, COVID-19 status, age in years and sex were almost always included in the sample metadata. The repertoires were made available in a free public database intended to serve as a resource for research on the immune response to SARS-CoV-2.

As to this clone: Its antigen is unknown. The record has no base qualities; no much larger clone is one base away.

Another Seattle source contributed samples from volunteer blood donors who had recovered from COVID-19. Whole blood was collected in K2EDTA tubes by collaborating institutions according to the institutions' own protocols. Collaborator samples were shipped for TCRbeta analysis as frozen whole blood, isolated PBMCs, or DNA extracted from either sample type. Broader findings and caveats from the paper: The quantity of clinical and demographic metadata differed by source and by participant and was supplied without curation.

TCRbeta CDR3 regions were amplified from genomic DNA by means of the immunoSEQ Assay, a bias-controlled multiplex PCR. As for the authors' bioinformatics: Nucleated cell counts per sample were estimated from amplification of reference gene primers within the assay. To quantify the absolute abundance of each unique TCRbeta CDR3 rearrangement, sequence reads were collapsed and filtered. For each sample, productive Simpson clonality was calculated by taking the square root of Simpson's diversity index across productive rearrangements. Held by TCRdb, this immuneACCESS table contains in-frame sequences only and omits some clones. Under half of the omission traces to an unresolved V gene where checked; the cause of the rest is unknown. V and J calls and clone size are as listed in that table; D and trimming were resolved from the DNA. This sample gives around 170,000 clones in total; 89% of them show up just once. 1.5% to 2% of the sample goes to the ten largest clones.

Spanning cysteine to phenylalanine, the CDR3 consists of 17 amino acids. The only DNA kept is the CDR3, 51 bases in frame from the first base. V lost 1 base and J lost 2 bases, and the count of bases not matched to a germline gene is 7. As encoded in the germline V gene, CDR1 is MNHNS while CDR2 is SASEGT. The chain joins TRBV6-1 to TRBJ1-2, with 10 bases aligning to TRBD1. Sequenced sample: peripheral blood. This TCR derives from a man between 18 and 29 years old who had recovered from COVID-19. The DNA reads TGTGCCAGCAGTGAAGGTGATCGGACAGGGGGGAACTATGGCTACACCTTC. This translates into CASSEGDRTGGNYGYTF.